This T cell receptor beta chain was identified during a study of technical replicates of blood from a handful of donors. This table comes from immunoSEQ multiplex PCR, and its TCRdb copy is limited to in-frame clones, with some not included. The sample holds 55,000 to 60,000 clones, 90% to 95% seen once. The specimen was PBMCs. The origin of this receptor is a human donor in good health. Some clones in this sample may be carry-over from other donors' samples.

This chain's CDR3 is CASSLEGLGPNTEAFF. The CDR3 DNA follows: TGCGCCAGCAGCTTGGAGGGGTTGGGCCCGAACACTGAAGCTTTCTTT. The chain uses TRBV5-1 and TRBJ1-1; D is possibly TRBD1 (5 bases). Deletions cut 0 bases from V and 1 base from J, with 13 bases between. Germline V lookup: CDR1 SGHRS, CDR2 YFSETQ. The CDR3 consists of 16 residues.